This TCR beta chain stems from a study of Ad26.COV2.S vaccination and SARS-CoV-2 variants. The overall study: The authors gave Ad26.COV2.S intramuscularly, either once or twice 56 days apart.

Documented treatment: some 19 received Ad26.COV2.S at low or high dose, single or two shots; a few received placebo; per-sample allocation not given. Day 63 following the first vaccine or placebo injection was when the samples were taken. Method: immunoSEQ multiplex PCR; TCRdb's copy keeps in-frame clones and lacks some. The table shows hundreds of thousands of clones, with approximately 92% occurring only once. This clone has more than one count but fewer than ten. This TCR was recovered from a person between 18 and 65 years old who received the Ad26.COV2.S COVID-19 vaccine or a placebo. Source: peripheral blood, taken in a trial of Ad26.COV2.S vaccine versus placebo.

CDR3 nucleotides: TGTGCCATCAGTGAGTCGAGGCAGATCTATGGCTACACCTTC. This codes for CAISESRQIYGYTF. J is TRBJ1-2 and V is TRBV10-3; unclear D gene. V was pared by 0 bases and J by 4 bases, with 9 bases between. Per germline, CDR1 ENHRY and CDR2 SYGVKD. The CDR3 has 14 amino acids.